The source of this T cell receptor beta chain is a study of T cell responses to AZD1222 COVID-19 vaccine. Some clones are missing from TCRdb's copy, which holds only in-frame ones; the method was immunoSEQ multiplex PCR. Of about 130,000 clones in the sample, 85% to 90% were seen once. Study outcomes and limitations: The study found Spike-specific TCR breadth and depth rose after two AZD1222 doses. Donors were chiefly white British, with a greater number of females, and clonal diversity was perhaps underestimated.

Comment on this clone: Its antigen is unknown.

Sequencing used peripheral blood, obtained on day 0 of AZD1222 vaccination. The clonotype was recovered from an adult in good health.

The DNA for the CDR3 is TGTGCCAGCAGCGGCAGGGGGCCCCCCTCCCCTGGCTACACCTTC. Residues: CASSGRGPPSPGYTF. The V gene is TRBV7-2, the J gene TRBJ1-2, with 8 bases lining up with TRBD1. Unmatched junction bases numbered 12, after V lost 5 bases and J lost 7 bases. CDR3 length equals 15 residues. Germline V gene sequence: CDR1 SGHTA, CDR2 FQGNSA.